The rows below give T cell receptor beta chains drawn from one sample of a study of siplizumab effects on memory and regulatory T cells. Data came from immunoSEQ multiplex PCR; TCRdb stores just in-frame clones and leaves some out. The profile shows fewer than 60,000 clones, about 94% of them singletons. The sequenced material came from CD8+ T cells sorted from blood. Every receptor here comes from a human donor in good health. Both conserved end residues are part of each CDR3. The D gene is left open where the match is weak. The size field is filled for only some rows; it gives once, few, many or a size class.

TRBJ2-2 TRBV5-1 TRBD2 NA TGCGCCAGCAGCCTTGGACTAGCGGGAGCGGGCGGGGAGCTGTTTTTT CASSLGLAGAGGELFF
TRBJ2-4 TRBV4-1 TRBD2 NA TGCGCCAGCAGCCAGGGGACTAGCGGGGCCAAAAACATTCAGTACTTC CASSQGTSGAKNIQYF
TRBJ2-3 TRBV27 TRBD2 NA TGTGCCAGCAGTTTATTGGCTAGCGGGGGTGAGGGTAGCACAGATACGCAGTATTTT CASSLLASGGEGSTDTQYF
TRBJ2-7 TRBV5-1 NA NA TGCGCCAGCAGCCCGTCTGGCTGGGAGCAGTACTTC CASSPSGWEQYF
TRBJ1-1 TRBV7-8 TRBD1 NA TGTGCCAGCAGCGCGAGGGGGCGCGGGGCTTTCTTT CASSARGRGAFF
TRBJ2-3 TRBV4-1 TRBD2 NA TGCGCCAGCAGCCAAGCTTACGGGAGGCCCGGTGCAGATACGCAGTATTTT CASSQAYGRPGADTQYF
TRBJ1-3 TRBV27 NA NA TGTGCCAGCAGTTTCGAGTCAGCCCTCTCTGGAAACACCATATATTTT CASSFESALSGNTIYF
TRBJ2-3 TRBV4-1 NA NA TGCGCCAGCAGCCAAGACGGTAGCACAGATACGCAGTATTTT CASSQDGSTDTQYF
TRBJ2-3 TRBV11-2 NA NA TGTGCCAGCAGCTTATACACAGATACGCAGTATTTT CASSLYTDTQYF
TRBJ1-2 TRBV7-8 NA once TGTGCCAGCAGCTTAGAGGGCCGGGGGAGTGGCTACACCTTC CASSLEGRGSGYTF
TRBJ2-7 TRBV4-1 NA NA TGCGCCAGCAGCCCGGTACCCGGGGGCATCCACGAGCAGTACTTC CASSPVPGGIHEQYF
TRBJ2-2 TRBV5-1 TRBD2 NA TGCGCCAGCAGCTTGGCGACCACTAGCGGGATGAACACCGGGGAGCTGTTTTTT CASSLATTSGMNTGELFF
TRBJ1-5 TRBV5-1 NA once TGCGCCAGCAGCTTTGGGGGGAATCAGCCCCAGCATTTT CASSFGGNQPQHF
TRBJ2-1 TRBV5-4 NA NA TGTGCCAGCAGCGGCGGTACCGGGACACCAAGCTCCTACAATGAGCAGTTCTTC CASSGGTGTPSSYNEQFF
TRBJ2-1 TRBV9 NA NA TGTGCCAGCGAGGAGGGACTTAACAATGAGCAGTTCTTC CASEEGLNNEQFF
TRBJ2-7 TRBV6-1 TRBD1 NA TGTGCCAGCAGTGAGATCTTGGGACAGGGCTACGAGCAGTACTTC CASSEILGQGYEQYF
TRBJ2-5 TRBV27 TRBD1 NA TGTGCCAGCAGTTTATTAGGGGACAGGGGGCCGCGGGAGACCCAGTACTTC CASSLLGDRGPRETQYF
TRBJ2-7 TRBV14 NA NA TGTGCCAGCAGCCAAATACCGACTGCTTCCTACGAGCAGTACTTC CASSQIPTASYEQYF
TRBJ2-4 TRBV2 NA NA TGTGCCAGCATGCACCCCGGCACCAAAAACATTCAGTACTTC CASMHPGTKNIQYF
TRBJ2-7 TRBV19 TRBD1 NA TGTGCCAGTAGTAGCACCGGGGACAGCGCATGGGAGCAGTACTTC CASSSTGDSAWEQYF
TRBJ2-1 TRBV25-1 NA NA TGTGCCAGCAGTGAGGAGGCTTACAATGAGCAGTTCTTC CASSEEAYNEQFF
TRBJ2-5 TRBV27 NA NA TGTGCCAGCGGGGCATTAGAAGAGACCCAGTACTTC CASGALEETQYF
TRBJ2-3 TRBV9 TRBD2 NA TGTGCCAGCAGCGGGGCTAGCGGGAGGACAGATACGCAGTATTTT CASSGASGRTDTQYF
TRBJ2-2 TRBV28 NA NA TGTGCCAGCAGTTTATGGCCCGCGGGGGCCCAGAACACCGGGGAGCTGTTTTTT CASSLWPAGAQNTGELFF
TRBJ2-7 TRBV9 TRBD1 NA TGTGCCAGCAGCGTAGGGGCAGGGGGTCTCTACGAGCAGTACTTC CASSVGAGGLYEQYF
TRBJ2-7 TRBV18 NA NA TGTGCCAGCTCATCCGGGCCATCCTACGAGCAGTACTTC CASSSGPSYEQYF
TRBJ1-5 TRBV5-1 NA NA TGCGCCAGCAGCCCCCAACCGGGTGTCGATCAGCCCCAGCATTTT CASSPQPGVDQPQHF
TRBJ2-1 TRBV9 NA NA TGTGCCAGCAGCATCCGGGACAACTACAATGAGCAGTTCTTC CASSIRDNYNEQFF
TRBJ1-2 TRBV4-1 TRBD1 NA TGCGCCAGCAGCCCAAACACAGGGGTTGGGGGCTACACCTTC CASSPNTGVGGYTF
TRBJ1-3 TRBV2 NA NA TGTGCCAGTACCGGGAGCTCTGGAAACACCATATATTTT CASTGSSGNTIYF